This T cell receptor beta chain was observed in a study of T cell changes during pregnancy in multiple sclerosis. The CDR3 is 18 amino acids. From germline, CDR1 is SGHVS and CDR2 FNYEAQ. V lost 2 bases and J 4 bases, leaving 20 bases between the germline ends. Assay used: immunoSEQ multiplex PCR; TCRdb lists only in-frame clones, some missing. The sample includes approximately 37,000 clones, just over 90% of them seen just once. The chain uses TRBV7-6 and TRBJ1-4; D ambiguous. The TCR sequence derives from a female donor with multiple sclerosis, enrolled in a pregnancy study. The sample in question was CD4+ T cells from peripheral blood mononuclear cells, obtained in the third trimester of pregnancy. The CDR3 coding sequence is TGTGCCAGCAGCTTACCACCTGCTGAGGGAAGGTTTAATGAAAAACTGTTTTTT. This translates into CASSLPPAEGRFNEKLFF.